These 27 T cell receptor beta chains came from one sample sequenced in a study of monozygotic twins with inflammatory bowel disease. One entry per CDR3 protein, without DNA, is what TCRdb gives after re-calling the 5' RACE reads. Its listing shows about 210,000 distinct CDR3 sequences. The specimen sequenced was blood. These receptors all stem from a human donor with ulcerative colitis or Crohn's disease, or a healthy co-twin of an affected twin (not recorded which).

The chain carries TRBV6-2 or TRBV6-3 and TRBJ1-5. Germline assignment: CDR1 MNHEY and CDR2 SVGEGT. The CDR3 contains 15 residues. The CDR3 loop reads CASNAREVRNQPQHF.

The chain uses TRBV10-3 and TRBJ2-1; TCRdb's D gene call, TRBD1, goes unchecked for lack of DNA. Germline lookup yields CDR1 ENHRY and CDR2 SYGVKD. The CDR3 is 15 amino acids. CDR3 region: CAISDPGQHYNEQFF.

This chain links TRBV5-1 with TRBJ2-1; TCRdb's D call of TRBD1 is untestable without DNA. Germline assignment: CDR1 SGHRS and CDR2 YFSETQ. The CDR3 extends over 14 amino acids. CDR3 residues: CASSTGQGLNEQFF. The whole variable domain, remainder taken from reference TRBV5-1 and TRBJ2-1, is KAGVTQTPRYLIKTRGQQVTLSCSPISGHRSVSWYQQTPGQGLQFLFEYFSETQRNKGNFPGRFSGRQFSNSRSEMNVSTLELGDSALYLCASSTGQGLNEQFFGPGTRLTVL.

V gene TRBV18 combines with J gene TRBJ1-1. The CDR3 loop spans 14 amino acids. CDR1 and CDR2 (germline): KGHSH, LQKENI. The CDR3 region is CASSPATRRTEAFF.

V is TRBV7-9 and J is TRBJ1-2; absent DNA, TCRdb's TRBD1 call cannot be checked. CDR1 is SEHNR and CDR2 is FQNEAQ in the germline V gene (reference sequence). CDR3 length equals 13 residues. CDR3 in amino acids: CASSPQVNYGYTF.

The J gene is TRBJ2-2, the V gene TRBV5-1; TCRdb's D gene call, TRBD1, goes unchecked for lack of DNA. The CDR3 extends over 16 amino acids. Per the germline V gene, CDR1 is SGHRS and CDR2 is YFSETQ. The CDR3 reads CASSPPGQRRTGELFF.

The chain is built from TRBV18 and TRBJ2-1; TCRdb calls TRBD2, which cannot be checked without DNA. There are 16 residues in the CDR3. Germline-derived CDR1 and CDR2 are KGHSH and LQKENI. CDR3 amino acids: CASSPLLQSATGEQFF. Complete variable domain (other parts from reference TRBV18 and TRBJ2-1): NAGVMQNPRHLVRRRGQEARLRCSPMKGHSHVYWYRQLPEEGLKFMVYLQKENIIDESGMPKERFSAEFPKEGPSILRIQQVVRGDSAAYFCASSPLLQSATGEQFFGPGTRLTVL.

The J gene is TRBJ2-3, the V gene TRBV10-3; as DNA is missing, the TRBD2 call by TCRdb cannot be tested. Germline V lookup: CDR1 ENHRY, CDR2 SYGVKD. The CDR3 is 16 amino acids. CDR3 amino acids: CAIRAGLADPRDTQYF.

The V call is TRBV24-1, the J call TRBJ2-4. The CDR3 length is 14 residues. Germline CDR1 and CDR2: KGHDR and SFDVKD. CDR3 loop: CATSDPDSANIQYF.

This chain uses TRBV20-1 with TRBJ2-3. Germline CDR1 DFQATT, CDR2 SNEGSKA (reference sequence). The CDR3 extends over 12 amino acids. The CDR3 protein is CSVASGTDTQYF.

The CDR3 sequence is CASSSQGTGNTIYF. The rearrangement links TRBV5-1 to TRBJ1-3; TCRdb's D call of TRBD1 is untestable without DNA. CDR3 length: 14 residues. The germline V gene has CDR1 SGHRS and CDR2 YFSETQ.

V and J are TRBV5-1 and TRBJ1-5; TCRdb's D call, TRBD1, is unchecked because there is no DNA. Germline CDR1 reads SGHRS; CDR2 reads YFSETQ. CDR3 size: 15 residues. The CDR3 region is CASSLQGAGNQPQHF.

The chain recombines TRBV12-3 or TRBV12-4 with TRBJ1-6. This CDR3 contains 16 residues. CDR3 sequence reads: CASSLDPENYNSPLHF.

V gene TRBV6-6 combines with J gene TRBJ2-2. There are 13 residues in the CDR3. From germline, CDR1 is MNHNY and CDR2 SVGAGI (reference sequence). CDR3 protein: CASSLRNTGELFF.

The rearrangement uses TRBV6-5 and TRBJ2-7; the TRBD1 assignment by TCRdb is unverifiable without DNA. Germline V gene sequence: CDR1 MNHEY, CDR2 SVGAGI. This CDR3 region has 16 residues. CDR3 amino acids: CASSYPPGQGKDEQYF.

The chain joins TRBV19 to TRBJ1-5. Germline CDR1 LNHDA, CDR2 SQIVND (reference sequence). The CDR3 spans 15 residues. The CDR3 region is CASSIGRALNQPQHF.

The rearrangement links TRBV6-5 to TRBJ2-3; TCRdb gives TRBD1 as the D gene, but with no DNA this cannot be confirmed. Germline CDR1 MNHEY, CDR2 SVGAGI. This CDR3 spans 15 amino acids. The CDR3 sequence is CASSYSQGNTDTQYF.

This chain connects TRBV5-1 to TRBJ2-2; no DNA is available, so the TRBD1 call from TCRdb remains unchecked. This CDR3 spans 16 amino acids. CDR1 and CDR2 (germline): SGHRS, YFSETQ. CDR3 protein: CASSYGGASNTGELFF. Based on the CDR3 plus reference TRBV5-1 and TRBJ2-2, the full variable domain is KAGVTQTPRYLIKTRGQQVTLSCSPISGHRSVSWYQQTPGQGLQFLFEYFSETQRNKGNFPGRFSGRQFSNSRSEMNVSTLELGDSALYLCASSYGGASNTGELFFGEGSRLTVL.

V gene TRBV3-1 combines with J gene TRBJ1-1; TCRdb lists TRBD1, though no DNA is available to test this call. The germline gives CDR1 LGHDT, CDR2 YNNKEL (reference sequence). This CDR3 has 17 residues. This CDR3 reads CASSLSGPFRGSTEAFF.

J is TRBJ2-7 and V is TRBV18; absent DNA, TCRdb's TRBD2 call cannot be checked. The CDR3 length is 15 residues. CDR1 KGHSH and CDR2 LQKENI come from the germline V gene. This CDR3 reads CASSPDGAGEYEQYF.

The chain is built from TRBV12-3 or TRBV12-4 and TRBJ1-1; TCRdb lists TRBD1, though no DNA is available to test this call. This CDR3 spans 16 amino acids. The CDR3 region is CASSLVWTGMNTEAFF.

This chain's CDR3 is CASSFGGTTGELFF. This rearrangement joins TRBV5-1 to TRBJ2-2. Germline CDR1 SGHRS, CDR2 YFSETQ. The CDR3 extends over 14 amino acids.

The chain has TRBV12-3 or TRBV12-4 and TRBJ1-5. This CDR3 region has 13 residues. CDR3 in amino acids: CASSQKWDQPQHF.

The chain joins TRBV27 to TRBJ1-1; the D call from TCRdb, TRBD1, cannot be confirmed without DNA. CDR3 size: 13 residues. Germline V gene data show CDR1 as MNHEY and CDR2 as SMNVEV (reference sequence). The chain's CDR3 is CASSFWGYTEAFF.

The CDR3 protein is CASSPGAYNEQFF. The rearrangement joins TRBV19 to TRBJ2-1; TCRdb picks TRBD1, but there is no DNA to check that call. The CDR3 runs to 13 residues. The germline V gene encodes CDR1 LNHDA and CDR2 SQIVND (reference sequence).

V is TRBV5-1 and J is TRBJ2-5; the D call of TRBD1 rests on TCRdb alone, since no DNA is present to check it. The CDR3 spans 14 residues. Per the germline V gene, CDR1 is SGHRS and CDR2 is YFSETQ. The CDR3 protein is CASSLAPGEETQYF.

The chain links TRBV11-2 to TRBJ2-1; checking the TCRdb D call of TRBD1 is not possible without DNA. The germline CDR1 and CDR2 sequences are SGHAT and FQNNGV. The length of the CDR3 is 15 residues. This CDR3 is CASSLGPGTFNEQFF.